Each of the 16 T cell receptor beta chains below was sequenced from the same sample in a study of Ad26.COV2.S vaccination and SARS-CoV-2 variants. Profiling relied on immunoSEQ multiplex PCR, and the TCRdb table lists in-frame clones only, not all of them. The repertoire holds 350,000 to 450,000 clones, with under 95% as singletons. The sequencing used peripheral blood, collected after recovery from COVID-19. These TCRs come from a human donor who had recovered from COVID-19.

This clone came up once. This chain connects TRBV6-5 to TRBJ2-3, with 10 positions matching TRBD1. The V gene's germline CDR1 is MNHEY and CDR2 SVGAGI. The ends lost 6 bases at V and 3 bases at J; junction bases unmatched: 3. The CDR3 has 14 amino acids. For the CDR3, the DNA is TGTGCCAGCAGCAGGACAGGGGGAACAGATACGCAGTATTTT. As protein: CASSRTGGTDTQYF.

The rearrangement uses TRBV15 and TRBJ1-1; tentatively, D is TRBD1 (5 bases). The germline gives CDR1 LNHNV, CDR2 YYDKDF (reference sequence). The CDR3 has 16 residues. Trimming left V 4 bases short and J 5 bases short, with 20 bases between. The CDR3 reads CATSTREVGRWTEAFF. The CDR3 bases are TGTGCCACCAGCACCCGAGAGGTGGGACGATGGACTGAAGCTTTCTTT. Drawing the rest from reference TRBV15 and TRBJ1-1, the complete variable domain is DAMVIQNPRYQVTQFGKPVTLSCSQTLNHNVMYWYQQKSSQAPKLLFHYYDKDFNNEADTPDNFQSRRPNTSFCFLDIRSPGLGDTAMYLCATSTREVGRWTEAFFGQGTRLTVV.

This chain links TRBV4-1 with TRBJ1-2; no clear D. Germline V gene sequence: CDR1 MGHRA, CDR2 YSYEKL. The CDR3 consists of 16 residues. The ends were cut back, 1 base at V and 3 bases at J, with 15 bases in the middle. The CDR3 DNA is TGCGCCAGCAGCCAAGCCGGAGTGGCAGCTTACTATGGCTACACCTTC. It yields the protein CASSQAGVAAYYGYTF.

The rearrangement uses TRBV19 and TRBJ1-4, with D perhaps TRBD1 (5 bases). Germline CDR1 is LNHDA and CDR2 is SQIVND (reference sequence). The CDR3 loop spans 16 amino acids. Trimming shortened V by 7 bases and J by 7 bases, and 22 bases separated the two germline ends. CDR3 sequence reads: CASTGRGSDLAEKLFF. CDR3 nucleotides: TGTGCCAGTACCGGGAGGGGTTCTGATCTCGCTGAAAAACTGTTTTTT.

CDR3: CASSPQDLETQYF. Written as DNA, the CDR3 is TGTGCCAGCAGTCCGCAGGATCTTGAGACCCAGTACTTC. This chain joins TRBV7-2 and TRBJ2-5; D remains ambiguous. V lost 6 bases to trimming and J lost 5 bases, with 13 bases between them. Germline CDR1 and CDR2: SGHTA and FQGNSA. The CDR3 loop spans 13 amino acids.

The chain combines TRBV7-9 with TRBJ1-2, with 9 bases identical to TRBD1. Germline V gives CDR1 SEHNR, CDR2 FQNEAQ (reference sequence). This CDR3 is built from 14 residues. Unmatched junction bases numbered 10, after V lost 6 bases and J lost 8 bases. For the CDR3, the DNA is TGTGCCAGCAGTACTCTACAGGGGGCTTGGGGCTACACCTTC. The encoded protein is CASSTLQGAWGYTF.

This clone was observed once. The genes are TRBV2 and TRBJ2-2; D remains unclear. Trimming removed 2 bases from V and 1 base from J, with 11 bases in between. The length of the CDR3 is 16 residues. Germline loops: CDR1 SNHLY, CDR2 FYNNEI. CDR3 amino acids: CASSEPQTVNTGELFF. CDR3 DNA: TGTGCCAGCAGTGAACCACAAACAGTGAACACCGGGGAGCTGTTTTTT.

This chain joins TRBV19 and TRBJ2-7; 8 nucleotides align to TRBD1. V was pared by 0 bases and J by 4 bases, with 5 bases of the junction left unmatched. The CDR3 is made up of 15 amino acids. In germline, CDR1 is LNHDA, CDR2 SQIVND (reference sequence). The CDR3 nucleotides read TGTGCCAGTAGTATAGATGCAGGGGGCCAGTACGAGCAGTACTTC. Encoded protein: CASSIDAGGQYEQYF.

Turning to this clone: In the same sample, other DNA sequences code for this CDR3. The V call is TRBV11-2, the J call TRBJ1-1; D is unclear. Germline lookup yields CDR1 SGHAT and CDR2 FQNNGV. The CDR3 covers 16 residues. V dropped 5 bases and J dropped 3 bases, with 19 bases sitting between them. CDR3 in amino acids: CASSGRHPEVDTEAFF. CDR3 DNA sequence: TGTGCCAGCAGCGGTAGGCATCCGGAGGTGGACACTGAAGCTTTCTTT.

This clone was detected once. The chain is built from TRBV11-2 and TRBJ2-7; possibly TRBD2 for D (5 bases). Germline V lookup: CDR1 SGHAT, CDR2 FQNNGV. Between the trimmed V and J ends, which lost 0 bases and 0 bases, there was a span of 9 bases. The CDR3 sequence is 15 residues long. CDR3 bases: TGTGCCAGCAGCTTAGAGGGAGCCATCTCCTACGAGCAGTACTTC. This codes for CASSLEGAISYEQYF.

This clone was recorded only once. This chain joins TRBV10-2 and TRBJ2-1, with 10 bases matching TRBD1. Germline V CDR1 and CDR2: WSHSY, SAAADI. With 1 base clipped from V and 3 bases from J, the junction kept 6 bases outside the gene matches. The CDR3 is made up of 17 amino acids. CDR3 in amino acids: CASSELGTGAIYNEQFF. CDR3 bases: TGCGCCAGCAGTGAGTTAGGGACAGGGGCAATCTACAATGAGCAGTTCTTC.

The chain links TRBV9 to TRBJ2-7; TRBD2 aligns across 9 bases. The CDR3 length is 14 residues. V was pared by 4 bases and J by 2 bases, with 4 bases of the junction left unmatched. The germline gives CDR1 SGDLS, CDR2 YYNGEE. The CDR3 DNA reads as TGTGCCAGCAGCTTAGGCGGGGGGGCCTACGAGCAGTACTTC. Its translation is CASSLGGGAYEQYF.

The chain joins TRBV14 to TRBJ2-3; D unresolved. Per germline, CDR1 SGHDN and CDR2 FVKESK. The CDR3 covers 14 residues. The germline V and J ends were trimmed by 4 bases and 3 bases, with 11 bases remaining between them. The CDR3 coding sequence is TGTGCCAGCAGCCGGAGAGAGGTGACAGATACGCAGTATTTT. Residues: CASSRREVTDTQYF.

V gene TRBV6-5 combines with J gene TRBJ2-3, with D hard to call. Germline loops: CDR1 MNHEY, CDR2 SVGAGI. V shed 2 bases and J shed 6 bases, with 9 bases lying between them. The CDR3 sequence is 13 residues long. The CDR3 spells CASSYLEADTQYF. The CDR3 bases are TGTGCCAGCAGTTACCTAGAGGCCGATACGCAGTATTTT.

This chain connects TRBV14 to TRBJ1-1; 11 bases are a match to TRBD1. The CDR3 spans 17 residues. The germline V gene has CDR1 SGHDN and CDR2 FVKESK. V dropped 2 bases and J dropped 0; count of bases not matched to a gene: 5. The CDR3 sequence: CASSQYGQGAMNTEAFF. CDR3 nucleotides: TGTGCCAGCAGCCAATATGGACAGGGGGCTATGAACACTGAAGCTTTCTTT.

V and J are TRBV27 and TRBJ2-7; perhaps TRBD2 as D (5 bases). Trimming stripped 5 bases from V and 7 bases from J, with 24 bases between. Germline values: CDR1 MNHEY, CDR2 SMNVEV (reference sequence). The CDR3 is 16 amino acids. The CDR3 reads CASSTLAGVARGEQYF. Here the CDR3 DNA reads TGTGCCAGCAGTACCCTAGCCGGGGTAGCTCGAGGGGAGCAGTACTTC.